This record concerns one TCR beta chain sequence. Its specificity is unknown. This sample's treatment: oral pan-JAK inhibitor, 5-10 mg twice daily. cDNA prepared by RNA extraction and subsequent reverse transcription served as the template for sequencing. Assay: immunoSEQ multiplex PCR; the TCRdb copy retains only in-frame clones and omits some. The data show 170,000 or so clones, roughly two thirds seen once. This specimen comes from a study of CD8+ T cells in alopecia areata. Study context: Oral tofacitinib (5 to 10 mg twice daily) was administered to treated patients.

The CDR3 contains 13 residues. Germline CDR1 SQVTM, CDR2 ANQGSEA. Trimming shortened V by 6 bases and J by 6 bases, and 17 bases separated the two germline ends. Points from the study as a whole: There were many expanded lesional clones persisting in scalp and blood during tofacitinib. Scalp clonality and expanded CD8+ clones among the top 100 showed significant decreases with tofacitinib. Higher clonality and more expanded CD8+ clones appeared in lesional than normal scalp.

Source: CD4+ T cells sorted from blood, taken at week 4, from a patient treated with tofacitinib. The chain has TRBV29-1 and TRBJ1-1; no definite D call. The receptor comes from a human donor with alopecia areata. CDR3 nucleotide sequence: TGCAGCGTCTGGGCGGTCCAGAGAGCTGAAGCTTTCTTT. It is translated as CSVWAVQRAEAFF.